There are many counts of the clone carrying this T cell receptor beta chain. What it binds is not known. The sample originates from a study of spatial heterogeneity in lung cancer. This CDR3 spans 16 amino acids. From germline, CDR1 is MNHNS and CDR2 SASEGT. V was pared by 6 bases and J by 8 bases, with 12 bases of the junction left unmatched. TCRdb re-called the 5' RACE reads with MiXCR, one entry per CDR3 protein. The sample lists more than 7,500 distinct CDR3 sequences; more than 4.5% were seen once. Study-level findings and limits: At tumor resection, ubiquitous expanded TCRs were detected in blood more often than later.

Time point reported: sample taken at primary tumor resection. This clonotype was obtained from a male donor with early-stage non-small cell lung cancer. The sequencing here drew on PBMCs, taken at surgery. The rearrangement uses TRBV6-1 and TRBJ2-6; 8 bases are a match to TRBD1. The CDR3, as DNA: TGTGCCAGCAGGGGGGGACAGGCCTTCATCACCAACGTCCTGACTTTC. It codes for CASRGGQAFITNVLTF.